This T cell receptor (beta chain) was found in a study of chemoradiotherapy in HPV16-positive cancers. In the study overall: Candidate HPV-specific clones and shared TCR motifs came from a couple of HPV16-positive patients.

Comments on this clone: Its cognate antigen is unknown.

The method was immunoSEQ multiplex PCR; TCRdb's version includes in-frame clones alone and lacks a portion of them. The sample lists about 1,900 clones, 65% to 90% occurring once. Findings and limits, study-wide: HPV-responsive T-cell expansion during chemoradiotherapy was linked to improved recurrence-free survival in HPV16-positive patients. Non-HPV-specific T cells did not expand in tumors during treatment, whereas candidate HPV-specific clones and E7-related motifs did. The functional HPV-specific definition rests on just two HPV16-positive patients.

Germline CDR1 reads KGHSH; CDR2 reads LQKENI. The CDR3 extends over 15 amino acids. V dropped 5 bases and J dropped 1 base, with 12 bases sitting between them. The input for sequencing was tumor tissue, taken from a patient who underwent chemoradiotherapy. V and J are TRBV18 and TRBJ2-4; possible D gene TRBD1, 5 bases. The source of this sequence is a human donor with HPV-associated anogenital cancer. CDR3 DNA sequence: TGTGCCAGCTCAGACAGCGTCGGGGCCAAAAACATTCAGTACTTC. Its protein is CASSDSVGAKNIQYF.